This TCR beta chain derives from a study of cytomegalovirus exposure and HLA in healthy donors. Clones were sequenced by immunoSEQ multiplex PCR, and TCRdb holds only the in-frame ones, with some missing. The sample lists 150,000 to 200,000 clones; around 84% were seen once. V lost 6 bases and J lost 8; bases outside the gene matches: 11. The CDR3 consists of 16 residues. Germline V gene data show CDR1 as MDHEN and CDR2 as SYDVKM. The receptor was derived from a man between 18 and 35 years old in good health and CMV-seropositive. V gene TRBV28 combines with J gene TRBJ2-1; 12 bases are a match to TRBD1. Specimen: PBMCs. CDR3 DNA sequence: TGTGCCAGCAGAATAGCCGGGACAGGGGGCATAGATGAGCAGTTCTTC. Translation gives CASRIAGTGGIDEQFF.